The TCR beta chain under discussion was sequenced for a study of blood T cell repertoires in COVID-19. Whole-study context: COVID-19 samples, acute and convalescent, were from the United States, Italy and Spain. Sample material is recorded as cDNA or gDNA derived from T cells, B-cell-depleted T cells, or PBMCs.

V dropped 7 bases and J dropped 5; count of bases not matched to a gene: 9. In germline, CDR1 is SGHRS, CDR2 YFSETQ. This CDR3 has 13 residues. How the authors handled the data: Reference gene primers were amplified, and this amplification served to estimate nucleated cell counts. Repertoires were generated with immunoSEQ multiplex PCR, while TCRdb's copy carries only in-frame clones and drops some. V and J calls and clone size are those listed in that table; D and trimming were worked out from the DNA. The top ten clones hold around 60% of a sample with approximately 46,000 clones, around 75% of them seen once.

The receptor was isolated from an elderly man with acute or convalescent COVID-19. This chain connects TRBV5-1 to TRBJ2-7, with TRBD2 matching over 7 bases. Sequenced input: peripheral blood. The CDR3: CASGEGGPNEQYF. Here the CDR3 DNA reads TGCGCCAGCGGGGAGGGAGGGCCAAACGAGCAGTACTTC.